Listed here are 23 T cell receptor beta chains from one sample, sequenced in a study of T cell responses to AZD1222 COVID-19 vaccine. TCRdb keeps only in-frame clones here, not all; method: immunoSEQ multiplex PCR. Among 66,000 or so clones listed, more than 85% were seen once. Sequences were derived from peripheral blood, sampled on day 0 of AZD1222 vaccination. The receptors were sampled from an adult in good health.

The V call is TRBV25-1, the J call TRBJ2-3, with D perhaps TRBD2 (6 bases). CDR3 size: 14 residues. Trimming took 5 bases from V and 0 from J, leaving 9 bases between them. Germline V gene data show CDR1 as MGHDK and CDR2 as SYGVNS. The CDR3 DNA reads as TGTGCCAGCAGTCTGGGGGGTAGCACAGATACGCAGTATTTT. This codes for CASSLGGSTDTQYF.

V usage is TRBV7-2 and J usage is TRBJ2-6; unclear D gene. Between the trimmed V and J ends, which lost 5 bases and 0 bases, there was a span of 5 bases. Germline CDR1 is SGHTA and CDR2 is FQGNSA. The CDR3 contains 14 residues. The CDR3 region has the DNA TGTGCCAGCAGCGATACCTCTGGGGCCAACGTCCTGACTTTC. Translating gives CASSDTSGANVLTF.

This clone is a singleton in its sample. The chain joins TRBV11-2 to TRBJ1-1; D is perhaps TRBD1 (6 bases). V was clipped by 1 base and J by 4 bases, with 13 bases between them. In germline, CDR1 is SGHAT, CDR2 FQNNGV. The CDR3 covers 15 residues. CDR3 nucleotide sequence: TGTGCCAGCAGCTTAGGACTGACAGGCCCCACTGAAGCTTTCTTT. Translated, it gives CASSLGLTGPTEAFF.

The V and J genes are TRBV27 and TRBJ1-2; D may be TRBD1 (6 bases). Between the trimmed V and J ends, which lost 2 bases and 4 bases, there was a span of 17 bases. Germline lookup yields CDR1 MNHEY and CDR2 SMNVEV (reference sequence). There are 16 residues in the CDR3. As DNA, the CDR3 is TGTGCCAGCAGTTTAGCGGGGGGGGCGGGCCTCTATGGCTACACCTTC. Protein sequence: CASSLAGGAGLYGYTF.

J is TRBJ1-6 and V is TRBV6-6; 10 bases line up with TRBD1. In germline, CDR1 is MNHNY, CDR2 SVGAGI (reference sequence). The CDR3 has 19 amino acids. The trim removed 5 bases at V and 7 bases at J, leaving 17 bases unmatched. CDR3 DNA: TGTGCCAGCAGTCGAGGGACAGGGGCCCCCGTAATTGTAAATTCACCCCTCCACTTT. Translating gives CASSRGTGAPVIVNSPLHF.

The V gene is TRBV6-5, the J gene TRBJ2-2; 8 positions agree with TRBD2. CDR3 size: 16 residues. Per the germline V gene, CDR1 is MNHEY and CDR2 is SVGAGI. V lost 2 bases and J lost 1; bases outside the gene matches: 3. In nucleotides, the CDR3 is TGTGCCAGCAGTTACGGGACTAGGGGGAACACCGGGGAGCTGTTTTTT. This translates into CASSYGTRGNTGELFF.

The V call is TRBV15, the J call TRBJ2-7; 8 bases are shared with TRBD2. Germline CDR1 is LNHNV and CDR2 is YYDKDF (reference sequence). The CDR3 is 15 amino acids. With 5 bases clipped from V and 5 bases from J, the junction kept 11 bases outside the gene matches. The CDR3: CATSPRGGGLHEQYF. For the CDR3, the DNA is TGTGCCACCAGCCCCCGGGGGGGAGGGCTCCACGAGCAGTACTTC. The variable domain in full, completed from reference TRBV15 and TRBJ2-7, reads DAMVIQNPRYQVTQFGKPVTLSCSQTLNHNVMYWYQQKSSQAPKLLFHYYDKDFNNEADTPDNFQSRRPNTSFCFLDIRSPGLGDTAMYLCATSPRGGGLHEQYFGPGTRLTVT.

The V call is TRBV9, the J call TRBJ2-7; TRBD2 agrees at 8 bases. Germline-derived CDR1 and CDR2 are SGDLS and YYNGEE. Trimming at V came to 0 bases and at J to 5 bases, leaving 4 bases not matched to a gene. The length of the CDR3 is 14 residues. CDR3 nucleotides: TGTGCCAGCAGCGTAGCTACGGGAGGGGACGAGCAGTACTTC. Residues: CASSVATGGDEQYF.

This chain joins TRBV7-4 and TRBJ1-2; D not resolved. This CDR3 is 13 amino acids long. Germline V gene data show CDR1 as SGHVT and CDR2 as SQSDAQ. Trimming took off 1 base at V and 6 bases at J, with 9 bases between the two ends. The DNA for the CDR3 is TGTGCCAGCAGCTTAGATTCGGGAAATGGCTACACCTTC. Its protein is CASSLDSGNGYTF. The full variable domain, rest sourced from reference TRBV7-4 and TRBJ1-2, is GAGVSQSPRYKVAKRGRDVALRCDSISGHVTLYWYRQTLGQGSEVLTYSQSDAQRDKSGRPSGRFSAERPERSVSTLKIQRTEQGDSAVYLCASSLDSGNGYTFGSGTRLTVV.

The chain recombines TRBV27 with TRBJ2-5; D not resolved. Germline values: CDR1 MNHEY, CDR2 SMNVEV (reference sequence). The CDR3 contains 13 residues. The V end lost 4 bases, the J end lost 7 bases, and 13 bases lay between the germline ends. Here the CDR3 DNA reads TGTGCCAGCAGTTCGGACGTTTCGGGGACCCAGTACTTC. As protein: CASSSDVSGTQYF.

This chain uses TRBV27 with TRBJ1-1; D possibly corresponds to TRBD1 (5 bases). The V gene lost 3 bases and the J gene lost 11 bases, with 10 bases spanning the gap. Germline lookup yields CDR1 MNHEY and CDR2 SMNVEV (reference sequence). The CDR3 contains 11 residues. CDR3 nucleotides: TGTGCCAGCAGTTTCCGAGGGGACGCTTTCTTT. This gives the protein CASSFRGDAFF.

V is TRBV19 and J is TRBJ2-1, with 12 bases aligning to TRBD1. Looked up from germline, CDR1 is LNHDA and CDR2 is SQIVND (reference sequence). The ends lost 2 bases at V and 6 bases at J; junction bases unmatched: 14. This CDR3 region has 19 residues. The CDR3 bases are TGTGCCAGTAGTATAAGGGGGACAGGGGGCGCATGGTTGGTCAATGAGCAGTTCTTC. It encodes CASSIRGTGGAWLVNEQFF.

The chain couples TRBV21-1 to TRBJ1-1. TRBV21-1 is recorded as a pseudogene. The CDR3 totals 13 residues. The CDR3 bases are TGTGCCAGCAGCCTCTGGGGGGAAGCTGAAGCTTTCTTT. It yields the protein CASSLWGEAEAFF.

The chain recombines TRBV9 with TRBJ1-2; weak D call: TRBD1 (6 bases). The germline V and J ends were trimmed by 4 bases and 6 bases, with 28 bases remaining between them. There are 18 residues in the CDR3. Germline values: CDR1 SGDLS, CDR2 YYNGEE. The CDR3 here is CASSPNPHLRGFLDGYTF. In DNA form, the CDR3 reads TGTGCCAGCAGCCCCAACCCCCACCTCAGGGGTTTTTTGGATGGCTACACCTTC.

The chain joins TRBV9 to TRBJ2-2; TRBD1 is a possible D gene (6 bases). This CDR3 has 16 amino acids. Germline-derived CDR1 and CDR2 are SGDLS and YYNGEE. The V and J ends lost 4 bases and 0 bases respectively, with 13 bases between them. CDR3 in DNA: TGTGCCAGCAGCCCACAAGGGGGATCGAACACCGGGGAGCTGTTTTTT. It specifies CASSPQGGSNTGELFF.

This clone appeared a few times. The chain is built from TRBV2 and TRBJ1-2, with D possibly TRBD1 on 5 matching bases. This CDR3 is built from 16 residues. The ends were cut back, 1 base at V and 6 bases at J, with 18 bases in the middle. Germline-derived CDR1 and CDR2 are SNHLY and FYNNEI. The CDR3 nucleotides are TGTGCCAGCAGTGAAGGGGGGGAAGGGGAGTTGAATGGCTACACCTTC. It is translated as CASSEGGEGELNGYTF.

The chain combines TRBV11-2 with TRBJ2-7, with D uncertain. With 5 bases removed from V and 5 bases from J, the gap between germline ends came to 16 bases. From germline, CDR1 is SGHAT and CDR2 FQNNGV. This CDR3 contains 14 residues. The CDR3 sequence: CASSPERLVHEQYF. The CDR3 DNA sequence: TGTGCCAGCAGCCCCGAGAGGTTGGTCCACGAGCAGTACTTC.

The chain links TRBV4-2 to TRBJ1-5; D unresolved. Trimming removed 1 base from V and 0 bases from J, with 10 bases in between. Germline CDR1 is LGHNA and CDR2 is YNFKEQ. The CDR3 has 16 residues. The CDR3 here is CASSQGRVNSNQPQHF. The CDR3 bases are TGTGCCAGCAGCCAAGGTAGGGTAAATAGCAATCAGCCCCAGCATTTT.

CDR3 protein: CASSLGDSGSEKLFF. The CDR3 region has the DNA TGCGCCAGCAGCTTAGGGGACAGCGGATCCGAAAAACTGTTTTTT. V usage is TRBV5-1 and J usage is TRBJ1-4, with TRBD1 matching 7 bases. Germline trimming cut 2 bases from V and 8 bases from J; bases unmatched to any gene: 9. The germline gives CDR1 SGHRS, CDR2 YFSETQ. The length of the CDR3 is 15 residues.

The CDR3 reads CASSDGGTGLNYGYTF. CDR3 in DNA: TGTGCCAGCAGTGATGGGGGTACAGGGTTAAACTATGGCTACACCTTC. This chain links TRBV2 with TRBJ1-2, with a tentative D call TRBD1 (6 bases). Between the trimmed V and J ends, which lost 3 bases and 2 bases, there was a span of 16 bases. This CDR3 is built from 16 residues. Per germline, CDR1 SNHLY and CDR2 FYNNEI.

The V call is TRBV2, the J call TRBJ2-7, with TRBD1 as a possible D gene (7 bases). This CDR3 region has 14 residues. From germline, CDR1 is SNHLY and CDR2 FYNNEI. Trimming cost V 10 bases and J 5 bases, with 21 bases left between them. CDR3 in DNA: TGTGCCACCGGGGGACCGCCACAGGGGAACGAGCAGTACTTC. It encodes CATGGPPQGNEQYF.

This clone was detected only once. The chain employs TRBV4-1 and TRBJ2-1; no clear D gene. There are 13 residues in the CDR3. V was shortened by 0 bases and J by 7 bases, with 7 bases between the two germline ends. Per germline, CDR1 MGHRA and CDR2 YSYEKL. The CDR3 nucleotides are TGCGCCAGCAGCCAAGATAGGATTAATGAGCAGTTCTTC. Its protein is CASSQDRINEQFF.

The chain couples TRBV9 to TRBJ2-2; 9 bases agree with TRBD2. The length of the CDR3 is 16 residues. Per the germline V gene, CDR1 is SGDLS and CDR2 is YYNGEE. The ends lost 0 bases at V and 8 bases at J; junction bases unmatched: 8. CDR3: CASSVGSGGRAGELFF. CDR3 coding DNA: TGTGCCAGCAGCGTAGGCAGCGGGGGGCGAGCAGGGGAGCTGTTTTTT.